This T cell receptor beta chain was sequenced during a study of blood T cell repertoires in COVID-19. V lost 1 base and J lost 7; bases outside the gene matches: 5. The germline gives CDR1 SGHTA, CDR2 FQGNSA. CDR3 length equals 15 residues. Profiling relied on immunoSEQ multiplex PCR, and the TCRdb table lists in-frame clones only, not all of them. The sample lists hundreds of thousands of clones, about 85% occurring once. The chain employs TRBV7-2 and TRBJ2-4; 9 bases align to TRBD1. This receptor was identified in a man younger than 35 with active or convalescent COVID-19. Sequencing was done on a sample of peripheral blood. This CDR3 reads CASSLVGQGLNIQYF. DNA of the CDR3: TGTGCCAGCAGCTTAGTGGGACAGGGCCTCAACATTCAGTACTTC.